The rows below give T cell receptor beta chains drawn from one sample of a study of T cell repertoires in cytomegalovirus infection. TCRdb reprocessed the reads with MiXCR, giving one entry per CDR3 protein. The repertoire includes 140,000 to 150,000 distinct CDR3 sequences, 32% of them detected once, and 45% to 55% sits in the top ten. No antigens are known for them. The material sequenced was CD8+ T cells from cultured PBMCs, taken from culture after CMV antigen stimulation. Source of these receptors: a human donor in good health (CMV status not recorded). Some clones in this sample may be carry-over from other donors' samples. CDR3s include the opening cysteine and the closing phenylalanine or tryptophan. Each record gives: clone size, D gene, V gene, J gene, CDR3 protein, CDR3 DNA. D genes are given only for firm matches. Not every row has a clone size; where given, it reads once, few, many or a size class.

>few|NA|TRBV7-8|TRBJ2-1
CASNLAQVDEQFF
TGTGCCAGCAACTTAGCCCAAGTAGATGAGCAGTTCTTC
>few|NA|TRBV7-6|TRBJ2-1
CASSPEVGSVDEQFF
TGTGCCAGCAGCCCGGAGGTGGGTTCGGTCGATGAGCAGTTCTTC
>NA|NA|TRBV12-3/TRBV12-4|TRBJ1-1
CASSLYGQTFF
TGTGCCAGCAGTTTATACGGGCAGACTTTCTTT
>NA|NA|TRBV19|TRBJ2-1
CASSIHLAGELVF
TGTGCCAGTAGTATTCACCTAGCCGGCGAATTGGTCTTC
>NA|TRBD1|TRBV7-9|TRBJ2-7
CASGGQGLHEQYF
TGTGCCAGCGGGGGACAGGGGTTACACGAGCAGTACTTC
>NA|NA|TRBV11-1|TRBJ1-1
CASSLEQGGYTEAFF
TGTGCCAGCAGCTTAGAACAGGGTGGCTACACTGAAGCTTTCTTT
>NA|NA|TRBV7-8|TRBJ2-5
CASSPIDRGETQYF
TGTGCCAGCAGCCCGATTGACCGGGGAGAGACCCAGTACTTC
>few|TRBD2|TRBV7-8|TRBJ2-3
CASSRSRGLAGKRAEGTDTQYF
TGTGCCAGCAGCCGGAGCCGGGGACTAGCGGGGAAACGGGCCGAGGGTACAGATACGCAGTATTTT
>NA|NA|TRBV6-5|TRBJ2-5
CASSPSQGLIETQYF
TGTGCCAGCAGCCCCTCCCAGGGGCTAATTGAAACCCAGTACTTC
>NA|NA|TRBV7-6|TRBJ2-1
CASSLEGRGEQFF
TGTGCCAGCAGCTTGGAGGGTAGGGGTGAGCAGTTCTTC
>NA|TRBD2|TRBV27|TRBJ2-7
CASSPGLAGGRGPRYF
TGTGCCAGCAGTCCGGGACTAGCGGGGGGGAGGGGGCCCCGGTACTTC
>few|NA|TRBV6-5|TRBJ2-1
CASSYSTGQAIPYPNEQFF
TGTGCCAGCAGTTACTCGACCGGGCAGGCCATCCCCTATCCCAATGAGCAGTTCTTC
>few|NA|TRBV7-2|TRBJ1-5
CASSPRDGYQPQHF
TGTGCCAGCAGCCCCCGGGACGGATATCAGCCCCAGCATTTT